This TCR beta chain was identified during a study of CD8 T cells in Susac syndrome. Findings of the study overall: It was acknowledged by the study that relatively few individuals were included in its TCR sequencing and HLA analysis.

Note on this clonotype: Its antigen is not identified.

The ends were cut back, 3 bases at V and 0 bases at J, with 11 bases in the middle. There are 15 residues in the CDR3. Looked up from germline, CDR1 is SGHRS and CDR2 is YFSETQ. After extraction with the RNeasy kit, about 0.45 to 1 ug of the RNA was reverse transcribed using random hexamers. TCRdb re-called the immunoSEQ multiplex PCR reads with MiXCR, one entry per CDR3 protein. The data hold roughly 150,000 distinct CDR3 sequences, with roughly 96% observed a single time. The chain links TRBV5-1 to TRBJ2-3; D is possibly TRBD1 (5 bases). Specimen: CD8+ T cells from PBMCs. This clonotype was sampled from a human donor with multiple sclerosis. The DNA of the CDR3 is TGCGCCAGCAGCTCCTGGACACCAAGCACAGATACGCAGTATTTT. It codes for CASSSWTPSTDTQYF.